The rows below give T cell receptor beta chains drawn from one sample of a study of resident and recirculating memory T cells in vitiligo. Assay used: immunoSEQ multiplex PCR; TCRdb lists only in-frame clones, some missing. The sample lists fewer than 80,000 clones; 90% to 95% were seen once. Sequenced sample: blood. Receptors were obtained from a male donor with vitiligo. The CDR3 runs from the conserved cysteine through the conserved F or W. D genes are given only for firm matches. Clone size is stated in some rows and not others, as once, few, many or a class when expanded.

d_gene,v_gene,len,abundance,j_gene,CDR3nt,CDR3aa
-,TRBV30,13,-,TRBJ1-1,TGTGCCTGGAGAGACAGCCTGAGGCCTGAAGCTTTCTTT,CAWRDSLRPEAFF
TRBD2,TRBV5-1,16,-,TRBJ2-5,TGCGCCAGCAGCCGGAGGACTAGCGGGATCCAAGAGACCCAGTACTTC,CASSRRTSGIQETQYF
TRBD1,TRBV9,15,-,TRBJ1-4,TGTGCCAGCAGCGTAGGGGGACAGGGGGCAGGAAAACTGTTTTTT,CASSVGGQGAGKLFF
-,TRBV6-5,12,-,TRBJ1-2,TGTGCCAGCAGTTACGGAGGCTATGGCTACACCTTC,CASSYGGYGYTF
TRBD2,TRBV4-2,23,-,TRBJ2-5,TGTGCCAGCAGCCCTGTACGACAGGGACGTGTATCGGCTAGCGGGGGGGCCATGGAGACCCAGTACTTC,CASSPVRQGRVSASGGAMETQYF
-,TRBV4-2,15,-,TRBJ2-7,TGTGCCAGCAGCCAAGTCACAGGGATCCGTTACGAGCAGTACTTC,CASSQVTGIRYEQYF
-,TRBV20-1,9,-,TRBJ1-2,TGCAGTGCGCGAGGTGGCTACACCTTC,CSARGGYTF
TRBD1,TRBV6-1,13,-,TRBJ2-3,TGTGCCAGCAGTGAGGGACAGCTTAATACGCAGTATTTT,CASSEGQLNTQYF
-,TRBV5-4,15,once,TRBJ2-1,TGTGCCAGCAGCTTAAGAGGGGGAAATTACAATGAGCAGTTCTTC,CASSLRGGNYNEQFF
TRBD2,TRBV4-1,11,-,TRBJ2-1,TGCGCCAGTTCTAGCGGGCCTGAGCAGTTCTTC,CASSSGPEQFF
-,TRBV30,14,-,TRBJ2-5,TGTGCACACGGAAGGCCCGGGGGCCAAGAGACCCAGTACTTC,CAHGRPGGQETQYF
-,TRBV28,14,-,TRBJ1-4,TGTGCCAGCACCTTGGGGGGAGGAGGAGAAAAACTGTTTTTT,CASTLGGGGEKLFF
-,TRBV14,15,-,TRBJ1-3,TGTGCCAGCAGCCAAGATTACAGGATGTTGGACACCATATATTTT,CASSQDYRMLDTIYF
TRBD1,TRBV6-5,13,-,TRBJ2-1,TGTGCCAGCAGTACGGACAGGGACCATGAGCAGTTCTTC,CASSTDRDHEQFF
TRBD1,TRBV29-1,16,-,TRBJ2-3,TGCAGCGTTATACCCCCGGAGACAGGGGGTCCAGATACGCAGTATTTT,CSVIPPETGGPDTQYF
TRBD2,TRBV4-3,15,-,TRBJ2-7,TGCGCCAGCAGCCAAGAAGGACTAGCTACCTACGAGCAGTACTTC,CASSQEGLATYEQYF
TRBD1,TRBV19,11,-,TRBJ1-2,TGTGCCAGAACAGGGGCCTATGGCTACACCTTC,CARTGAYGYTF
TRBD2,TRBV11-2,16,few,TRBJ2-5,TGTGCCAGCAGTACCGGGACTAGCAGCCTCCAAGAGACCCAGTACTTC,CASSTGTSSLQETQYF
-,TRBV7-9,11,-,TRBJ2-1,TGTGCCAGCAGCTCTAGCCATGAGCAGTTCTTC,CASSSSHEQFF
TRBD1,TRBV2,16,once,TRBJ1-4,TGTGCCAGCAGTGATAGGGGACAGTCAATGGAGGAAAAACTGTTTTTT,CASSDRGQSMEEKLFF
-,TRBV21-1,17,-,TRBJ2-4,TGTGCCAGCATCATTATAGACCGGGACAGAGATAAAAACATTCAGTACTTC,CASIIIDRDRDKNIQYF
TRBD2,TRBV18,16,-,TRBJ2-5,TGTGCCAGCTCACCACCGGAGGCGGGGGGGCTGGAGACCCAGTACTTC,CASSPPEAGGLETQYF
-,TRBV9,14,-,TRBJ2-5,TGTGCCAGCAGCCGGACAGATTTCCAAGAGACCCAGTACTTC,CASSRTDFQETQYF
-,TRBV4-3,15,-,TRBJ2-3,TGCGCCAGCAGCCAAGACGGCGGTCGGACAGATACGCAGTATTTT,CASSQDGGRTDTQYF
-,TRBV19,13,once,TRBJ1-2,TGTGCCAGTAGTTCCACAGGGTATAATGGCTACACCTTC,CASSSTGYNGYTF
TRBD1,TRBV5-1,15,-,TRBJ1-1,TGCGCCAGCAGCTTGGCCATGACAGGGTTTGCTGAAGCTTTCTTT,CASSLAMTGFAEAFF
-,TRBV19,15,-,TRBJ2-7,TGTGCCAGTAGTCAGACTGCGGGTCGAACCTACGAGCAGTACTTC,CASSQTAGRTYEQYF
-,TRBV5-6,11,once,TRBJ2-1,TGTGCCAGCAGCTTGAGCTATGAGCAGTTCTTC,CASSLSYEQFF
TRBD2,TRBV4-3,18,-,TRBJ2-3,TGCGCCAGCAGCCAAGGGACTAGCGGGGGGAGTAGCACAGATACGCAGTATTTT,CASSQGTSGGSSTDTQYF